This T cell receptor beta chain was identified in a study of OX40 agonist ivuxolimab in advanced cancers. Study in general: An agonistic human IgG2 monoclonal antibody against OX40 (CD134) was given. Past anti-PD-1, anti-PD-L1 or anti-CTLA-4 therapy was accepted, and 40% to 45% had received some.

Remarks on this clone: The antigen remains undetermined.

Deletions cut 4 bases from V and 4 bases from J, with 14 bases between. The CDR3 covers 14 residues. CDR1 and CDR2 from the germline V gene are SGHTA and FQGNSA. Study-level results: There were, on average, more expanded clones in CD8+ T cells than in CD4+.

Method: immunoSEQ multiplex PCR; TCRdb's copy keeps in-frame clones and lacks some. The sample lists roughly 49,000 clones, around 80% occurring once. The chain combines TRBV7-2 with TRBJ2-7; possibly TRBD1 for D (6 bases). The receptor was isolated from an adult with an advanced solid tumor such as melanoma, head and neck, liver or kidney cancer. The specimen comprised CD4+ or CD8+ T cells sorted from blood, sampled in a trial of the OX40 agonist ivuxolimab. CDR3 bases: TGTGCCAGCAGCTCCGGGACACGGCGTTACGAGCAGTACTTC. Translating gives CASSSGTRRYEQYF.